Listed below are T cell receptor beta chains from one sample, sequenced in a study of shared clonotypes between healthy human individuals. Clones were sequenced by immunoSEQ multiplex PCR, and TCRdb holds only the in-frame ones, with some missing. The data hold 1,400,000 or so clones, with 98% observed a single time. The source material was naive CD4+ T cells sorted from blood. These receptor sequences come from a young man in good health. The CDR3 runs from the conserved cysteine through the conserved F or W. D genes are given only for firm matches. Where a row states a size, it is once, few, many or the class of an expanded clone; other rows omit it.

d_call j_call clone_size v_call cdr3_nt cdr3_aa
TRBD2 TRBJ2-7 once TRBV4-1 TGCGCCAGCAGCCCCGGACTAGCGAACTACGAGCAGTACTTC CASSPGLANYEQYF
. TRBJ1-1 once TRBV20-1 TGCAGTGCCGGGAGAGGCACTGAAGCTTTCTTT CSAGRGTEAFF
TRBD1 TRBJ2-7 . TRBV27 TGTGCCAGCAGTCCGTCAACAGGGGGCTCTCGGTACGAGCAGTACTTC CASSPSTGGSRYEQYF
. TRBJ2-7 once TRBV15 TGTGCCACCAGCAGAGGCGGCTACGAGCAGTACTTC CATSRGGYEQYF
. TRBJ2-2 . TRBV5-4 TGTGCCAGCAGCTTGGTTCGGGGTGGCACCGGGGAGCTGTTTTTT CASSLVRGGTGELFF
. TRBJ1-5 once TRBV5-5 TGTGCCAGCAGCTTGGAACATCTGTGGGGCAATCAGCCCCAGCATTTT CASSLEHLWGNQPQHF
. TRBJ2-7 . TRBV15 TGTGCCACCAGCACCTCCAGGGCGGAAGGTCAAGAGCAGTACTTC CATSTSRAEGQEQYF
. TRBJ1-4 . TRBV5-1 TGCGCCAGCAGCTTGTATCGGACGGCGAATGAAAAACTGTTTTTT CASSLYRTANEKLFF
. TRBJ1-1 . TRBV14 TGTGCCAGCAGCCAAGAATGGCCTAACACTGAAGCTTTCTTT CASSQEWPNTEAFF
. TRBJ2-5 . TRBV4-1 TGCGCCAGCAGCCAAGTGTTACAGAGTTATGCCCAAGAGACCCAGTACTTC CASSQVLQSYAQETQYF
. TRBJ1-5 . TRBV28 TGTGCCAGCAGTTGGGGACCCGGGCAGCCCCAGCATTTT CASSWGPGQPQHF
. TRBJ2-1 . TRBV28 TGTGCCAGCAGAAACCTCGATGAGCAGTTCTTC CASRNLDEQFF
TRBD1 TRBJ1-5 . TRBV10-2 TGCGCCAGCAGGCCCCCGGGACAGAGCAATCAGCCCCAGCATTTT CASRPPGQSNQPQHF
. TRBJ2-3 once TRBV12-5 TGTGCTAGTGGTTTACAGGGAAGCACAGATACGCAGTATTTT CASGLQGSTDTQYF
. TRBJ2-1 . TRBV9 TGTGCCAGCAGCGTAGACTCTTCTTCCTACAATGAGCAGTTCTTC CASSVDSSSYNEQFF
. TRBJ1-1 . TRBV5-1 TGCGCCAGCAGCTTGGATAGGCTGACTGAAGCTTTCTTT CASSLDRLTEAFF
TRBD2 TRBJ2-2 once TRBV18 TGTGCCAGCTCCCGGACTAGCGGGACGAACACCGGGGAGCTGTTTTTT CASSRTSGTNTGELFF
. TRBJ2-3 . TRBV10-3 TGTGCCATCATGGGGACTCACCGCACAGATACGCAGTATTTT CAIMGTHRTDTQYF
TRBD2 TRBJ2-5 . TRBV18 TGTGCCAGCTCACCCGTTGCGGGGGAGGAGACCCAGTACTTC CASSPVAGEETQYF
TRBD2 TRBJ2-1 once TRBV11-2 TGTGCCAGCAGCCCAATCAGGGGTAGCGGGAGTCTATACAATGAGCAGTTCTTC CASSPIRGSGSLYNEQFF
. TRBJ2-3 . TRBV5-1 TGCGCCAGCAGCTTTACGAGCATTGTGGCGGCAGATACGCAGTATTTT CASSFTSIVAADTQYF
TRBD2 TRBJ2-3 . TRBV29-1 TGCAGCGTTGATGCGGGAGTGAGAGATACGCAGTATTTT CSVDAGVRDTQYF
TRBD2 TRBJ2-7 . TRBV5-1 TGCGCCAGCAGCCCCGACCAGAGGCGACTAGCGGGAACCTACGAGCAGTACTTC CASSPDQRRLAGTYEQYF
TRBD2 TRBJ2-1 . TRBV7-2 TGTGCCAGCAGCTCCACGGTACTAGCGGGAGCTAGGAATGAGCAGTTCTTC CASSSTVLAGARNEQFF
. TRBJ2-1 . TRBV28 TGTGCCAGCAGCCTAGCCTTGGGGGGACTCCAAAGCTCCTACAATGAGCAGTTCTTC CASSLALGGLQSSYNEQFF
. TRBJ2-3 . TRBV5-1 TGCGCCAGCAGCTTGGTCCCGCAGGTCAGCGCAGATACGCAGTATTTT CASSLVPQVSADTQYF
TRBD2 TRBJ2-7 . TRBV10-1 TGCGCCAGCAGTGAGGATAGCGGGAGTCTCTCCGAGCAGTACTTC CASSEDSGSLSEQYF
. TRBJ2-7 . TRBV2 TGTGCCAGCAGTGAATCAAGGTCTCCTTCCTACGAGCAGTACTTC CASSESRSPSYEQYF
TRBD2 TRBJ2-1 . TRBV9 TGTGCCAGCAGCGCCTCCATGTTGGCGGGAGACTCCAATGAGCAGTTCTTC CASSASMLAGDSNEQFF
. TRBJ2-7 once TRBV30 TGTGCCTGGAGTGTACTGGCGGGACGGTACGAGCAGTACTTC CAWSVLAGRYEQYF
. TRBJ1-2 . TRBV19 TGTGCCAGTAGTAGGCAGCAAACCTCATCTGGCTACACCTTC CASSRQQTSSGYTF
TRBD1 TRBJ2-1 . TRBV19 TGTGCCAGTAGTATAGCGGACAGGGGAGTCTATGAGCAGTTCTTC CASSIADRGVYEQFF
. TRBJ2-6 . TRBV6-5 TGTGCCAGCAGTTACTTTACAGGGTCTGGGGCCAACGTCCTGACTTTC CASSYFTGSGANVLTF
. TRBJ1-2 . TRBV6-1 TGTGCCAGCAGGGATGGGGCGAATCTTAACTATGGCTACACCTTC CASRDGANLNYGYTF
. TRBJ2-7 . TRBV5-5 TGTGCCAGCAGCTTGGAGCCCTACGAGCAGTACTTC CASSLEPYEQYF
. TRBJ1-4 . TRBV9 TGTGCCAGCAGCGCCGACCTTGGACAGAGGGCTAATGAAAAACTGTTTTTT CASSADLGQRANEKLFF
TRBD1 TRBJ1-1 . TRBV6-5 TGTGCCAGCAGGCAGGGGGCCGCTGAAGCTTTCTTT CASRQGAAEAFF
. TRBJ1-2 once TRBV21-1 TGTGCCAGCTGGCCCTACAGGGGAAAAATGGATGGCTACACCTTC CASWPYRGKMDGYTF
. TRBJ2-3 . TRBV7-9 TGTGCCAGCAGCACAGGGACGAGGCTCGCTGATACGCAGTATTTT CASSTGTRLADTQYF
TRBD1 TRBJ2-1 . TRBV2 TGTGCCATTACCCCACGTAGGGGGCTTTGGAATGAGCAGTTCTTC CAITPRRGLWNEQFF
. TRBJ2-7 . TRBV2 TGTGCCAGCACTATCGGATCGATAGAATACTACGAGCAGTACTTC CASTIGSIEYYEQYF
. TRBJ2-7 . TRBV10-2 TGCGCCAGCAGTGTTAGCAGGGGCTACGAGCAGTACTTC CASSVSRGYEQYF
. TRBJ2-7 . TRBV6-6 TGTGCCAGCAGCCTCCGGGACGCCTACGAGCAGTACTTC CASSLRDAYEQYF
. TRBJ2-3 . TRBV5-6 TGTGCCAGCAGCTTCGGACCGAGGGACATGGATACGCAGTATTTT CASSFGPRDMDTQYF
. TRBJ1-2 . TRBV7-9 TGTGCCAGCAGCACAACTATAGTCATCGGGGATGGCTACACCTTC CASSTTIVIGDGYTF
. TRBJ2-3 . TRBV5-1 TGCGCCAGCAGCTTCTCTAGCACAGATACGCAGTATTTT CASSFSSTDTQYF
. TRBJ2-5 . TRBV10-3 TGTGCCATCAGCCCCGGCACGGTTTTGGAGACCCAGTACTTC CAISPGTVLETQYF
TRBD2 TRBJ2-1 . TRBV30 TGTGCCTGGAGTGCATGGACTAGCGGGGTGGGGGACGAGCAGTTCTTC CAWSAWTSGVGDEQFF
TRBD1 TRBJ1-1 . TRBV5-1 TGCGCCAGCAGCATGGACAGGGGGAACACTGAAGCTTTCTTT CASSMDRGNTEAFF
. TRBJ1-4 once TRBV4-2 TGTGCCAGCAGCCAAGCGGGGGTCGGTGAAAAACTGTTTTTT CASSQAGVGEKLFF
. TRBJ2-4 . TRBV7-3 TGTGCCAGCAGCTTAACGCCTATACCCCCTGACAGAACAGGCATTCAGTACTTC CASSLTPIPPDRTGIQYF